This entry describes one T cell receptor (beta chain). The antigen is unknown. From the reads, TCRdb called clonotypes with MiXCR, one entry per CDR3 protein. Altogether about 700,000 distinct CDR3 sequences are present, 33% being singletons, with the ten largest covering 15% to 20%. The trim removed 4 bases at V and 5 bases at J, leaving 7 bases unmatched. The CDR3 is 14 amino acids. This sample was taken from a study of T cell repertoires in cytomegalovirus infection. Study at large: Public TCR beta signatures provided an indication of both CMV infection and a matching HLA type.

Sample: cultured PBMCs, taken from culture after CMV antigen stimulation. This chain joins TRBV12-3 or TRBV12-4 and TRBJ1-2; TRBD1 matches at 7 bases. This clonotype was obtained from a human donor in good health (CMV status not recorded). Some clones in this sample may be carry-over from other donors' samples. CDR3 sequence: CASSWRGRGYGYTF. CDR3 DNA sequence: TGTGCCAGCAGTTGGAGGGGGCGCGGGTATGGCTACACCTTC.